The clone carrying this T cell receptor (beta chain) was counted between two and nine times. Antigen unknown. This CDR3 has 14 residues. Trimming pared 4 bases from V and 6 bases from J, leaving 16 bases between. Germline V gives CDR1 SGHDT, CDR2 YYEEEE. This entry comes from a study of cytomegalovirus exposure and HLA in healthy donors. Study conclusions and caveats: A later look showed TCR association rates differing by HLA locus, highest for DRB1 and lowest for HLA-C. Across donors, most TCRs were seen rarely, yet some public ones were widespread.

This PCR relied on a set of 60 Vbeta primers and 13 Jbeta primers. Original methodology: A later analysis counted around 80 million unique TCR beta chains, some 12 million shared. Sequenced by immunoSEQ multiplex PCR; TCRdb stores in-frame clones only, minus some. The DNA gave D and trimming, while V, J and clone size come from that table. Of around 150,000 clones listed, around four fifths are singletons. This chain joins TRBV5-6 and TRBJ1-2; D is uncertain. The sample taken for sequencing was PBMCs. This clonotype was sampled from a woman between 50 and 59 years old in good health and CMV-seronegative. The DNA for the CDR3 is TGTGCCAGCAGCCCTTACCGGGGTTCGCATGGCTACACCTTC. This codes for CASSPYRGSHGYTF. Looking up the rest from reference TRBV5-6 and TRBJ1-2 gives the full variable domain: DAGVTQSPTHLIKTRGQQVTLRCSPKSGHDTVSWYQQALGQGPQFIFQYYEEEERQRGNFPDRFSGHQFPNYSSELNVNALLLGDSALYLCASSPYRGSHGYTFGSGTRLTVV.